This is a list of T cell receptor beta chains from one sample in a study of identical twins. TCRdb processed the 5' RACE reads anew with MiXCR; each CDR3 protein has one entry. The sample holds about 530,000 distinct CDR3 sequences; approximately 20% are singletons and the top ten take approximately 0.52%. The sample was also reused in another study, on yellow fever vaccine responses in identical twins.

Material for sequencing was CD4+ T cells sorted from blood. Every receptor here comes from a woman between 18 and 29 years old in good health. Both conserved end residues are trimmed from each CDR3. The order of the fields is V gene, CDR3 protein.

v_call: TRBV5-1
cdr3_aa: ASSLGGVADTQY

v_call: TRBV29-1
cdr3_aa: SVEGLAAYNEQF

v_call: TRBV2
cdr3_aa: ASSIGPNYEQY

v_call: TRBV12-3/TRBV12-4
cdr3_aa: ASRSGTTNQPQH

v_call: TRBV12-3/TRBV12-4
cdr3_aa: ASSPKGLASTDTQY

v_call: TRBV7-2
cdr3_aa: ASSPAGPHSYEQY

v_call: TRBV12-5
cdr3_aa: ASGLGTRYNEQF

v_call: TRBV6-5
cdr3_aa: ASSYPISEAF

v_call: TRBV19
cdr3_aa: ASSTNMNTEAF

v_call: TRBV11-3
cdr3_aa: ASSLNSITGELF

v_call: TRBV27
cdr3_aa: ASSLKAPQGRTEAF

v_call: TRBV10-1
cdr3_aa: ASSDTGRGLDEAF

v_call: TRBV12-3/TRBV12-4
cdr3_aa: ASTMGSAGELF

v_call: TRBV12-3/TRBV12-4
cdr3_aa: ASRFTGGYGYT

v_call: TRBV20-1
cdr3_aa: SARMPGLASNEQF

v_call: TRBV18
cdr3_aa: ASSPPGLRGGGRTNEQF

v_call: TRBV5-4
cdr3_aa: ASSLSVAGESGELF

v_call: TRBV9
cdr3_aa: AKLGPREDQETQY

v_call: TRBV20-1
cdr3_aa: SAREGSGGGNEQF

v_call: TRBV19
cdr3_aa: ASSLQVWGSYNEQF

v_call: TRBV6-5
cdr3_aa: ASSYSSGLDNSPLH

v_call: TRBV20-1
cdr3_aa: SADVAEETQY

v_call: TRBV7-8
cdr3_aa: ASSLALAGGEQY

v_call: TRBV18
cdr3_aa: ASSPQGNMYNEQF

v_call: TRBV6-2/TRBV6-3
cdr3_aa: ASSYKADYNEQF

v_call: TRBV5-1
cdr3_aa: ASRPGTGEDTQY

v_call: TRBV5-1
cdr3_aa: ASSFLGQPNTEAF

v_call: TRBV2
cdr3_aa: ASRRQGAREDTQY

v_call: TRBV20-1
cdr3_aa: SALGLAGVQETQY

v_call: TRBV5-1
cdr3_aa: ASSSETGIAGELF

v_call: TRBV12-3/TRBV12-4
cdr3_aa: ASSLQGWATGELF

v_call: TRBV20-1
cdr3_aa: SASRTSGTGDTQY

v_call: TRBV12-3/TRBV12-4
cdr3_aa: ASSFHGQDLTSGELF

v_call: TRBV12-3/TRBV12-4
cdr3_aa: ASSHDRTYGYT

v_call: TRBV28
cdr3_aa: ASSFPGAKNIQY

v_call: TRBV5-1
cdr3_aa: ASSPGPPEQY

v_call: TRBV7-9
cdr3_aa: ASSWVDEAF

v_call: TRBV27
cdr3_aa: ASSPSVNTDTQY

v_call: TRBV10-3
cdr3_aa: AISGQGLQETQY